The rows below give T cell receptor beta chains drawn from one sample of a study of blood T cell repertoires in COVID-19. This table comes from immunoSEQ multiplex PCR, and its TCRdb copy is limited to in-frame clones, with some not included. In the table there are over 350,000 clones, about 90% of which are singletons. Specimen: PBMCs or T cells enriched from blood (not recorded which). The receptor source for this set is a woman aged 18-29 years with acute COVID-19. Each CDR3 is given with its conserved first and last residue. A D gene is named only where the DNA matches it firmly. Clone size is not always given. Where it is, it says once, few, many or a class for expanded clones.

D gene: NA; V gene: TRBV6-6; clone size: once; J gene: TRBJ2-7; CDR3 DNA: TGTGCCAGCAGTTACTCACCGGGTGGGCAGTACTTC; CDR3 protein: CASSYSPGGQYF
D gene: TRBD1; V gene: TRBV6-1; clone size: NA; J gene: TRBJ2-1; CDR3 DNA: TGTGCCAGCAGTGTATGGACAGGGGCTTCCTACAATGAGCAGTTCTTC; CDR3 protein: CASSVWTGASYNEQFF
D gene: TRBD1; V gene: TRBV2; clone size: NA; J gene: TRBJ2-1; CDR3 DNA: TGTGCCAGCAGTGAAAGACAGGGGGCAGTTAATGAGCAGTTCTTC; CDR3 protein: CASSERQGAVNEQFF
D gene: TRBD1; V gene: TRBV9; clone size: NA; J gene: TRBJ1-1; CDR3 DNA: TGTGCCAGCAGCGTCCAAGGACAGGGGAGCATCACTGAAGCTTTCTTT; CDR3 protein: CASSVQGQGSITEAFF
D gene: TRBD2; V gene: TRBV7-6; clone size: NA; J gene: TRBJ2-1; CDR3 DNA: TGTGCCAGCAGCTTGGGACTAGCGGGACGCAATGAGCAGTTCTTC; CDR3 protein: CASSLGLAGRNEQFF
D gene: NA; V gene: TRBV7-6; clone size: few; J gene: TRBJ2-7; CDR3 DNA: TGTGCCAGCAGCCCACCCGGACAGTACAGCTCCTACGAGCAGTACTTC; CDR3 protein: CASSPPGQYSSYEQYF
D gene: TRBD1; V gene: TRBV15; clone size: NA; J gene: TRBJ1-6; CDR3 DNA: TGTGCCACCAGCACCATTAGACAGGGGGCATCACCCCTCCACTTT; CDR3 protein: CATSTIRQGASPLHF
D gene: TRBD1; V gene: TRBV2; clone size: NA; J gene: TRBJ1-3; CDR3 DNA: TGTGCCAGCAAGGAATACAGGGGGGACACCATATATTTT; CDR3 protein: CASKEYRGDTIYF
D gene: NA; V gene: TRBV11-2; clone size: NA; J gene: TRBJ1-3; CDR3 DNA: TGTGCCAGCAGCTTAGATTACTTAGGAAACACCATATATTTT; CDR3 protein: CASSLDYLGNTIYF
D gene: NA; V gene: TRBV29-1; clone size: NA; J gene: TRBJ2-3; CDR3 DNA: TGCAGCGTTGTATCAGCGGAACGCACAGATACGCAGTATTTT; CDR3 protein: CSVVSAERTDTQYF
D gene: NA; V gene: TRBV29-1; clone size: once; J gene: TRBJ2-3; CDR3 DNA: TGCAGCGTTGCACAGGTACGGCCAGATACGCAGTATTTT; CDR3 protein: CSVAQVRPDTQYF
D gene: TRBD1; V gene: TRBV11-2; clone size: NA; J gene: TRBJ1-6; CDR3 DNA: TGTGCCAGCAGCTTATTGTTGACAGGGGGTTCACCCCTCCACTTT; CDR3 protein: CASSLLLTGGSPLHF
D gene: TRBD2; V gene: TRBV28; clone size: NA; J gene: TRBJ2-7; CDR3 DNA: TGTGCCAGCACGAGCGGGAGCTCCTACGAGCAGTACTTC; CDR3 protein: CASTSGSSYEQYF
D gene: TRBD1; V gene: TRBV2; clone size: NA; J gene: TRBJ1-5; CDR3 DNA: TGTGCCAGCAGTTCGACAGGGAGTCGAAATCAGCCCCAGCATTTT; CDR3 protein: CASSSTGSRNQPQHF
D gene: NA; V gene: TRBV23-1; clone size: NA; J gene: TRBJ2-7; CDR3 DNA: TGCGCCAGCAGTCACCCTGGGACACCCCGGAAGGGGATCTACGAGCAGTACTTC; CDR3 protein: CASSHPGTPRKGIYEQYF
D gene: TRBD1; V gene: TRBV10-1; clone size: NA; J gene: TRBJ1-6; CDR3 DNA: TGCGCCAGCAGTGAGAAGGGGGCGAATTCACCCCTCCACTTT; CDR3 protein: CASSEKGANSPLHF
D gene: TRBD1; V gene: TRBV3-1/TRBV3-2; clone size: NA; J gene: TRBJ2-5; CDR3 DNA: TGTGCCAGCAGCCTCACCGGGACAGGGTACCAAGAGACCCAGTACTTC; CDR3 protein: CASSLTGTGYQETQYF
D gene: TRBD2; V gene: TRBV3-1/TRBV3-2; clone size: NA; J gene: TRBJ2-7; CDR3 DNA: TGTGCCAGCAGTCCCTCTCCGACTAGCGCTACAGAGCAGTACTTC; CDR3 protein: CASSPSPTSATEQYF
D gene: NA; V gene: TRBV7-9; clone size: NA; J gene: TRBJ1-2; CDR3 DNA: TGTGCCAGCAGCCCGAGTACTCCGTTCTATGGCTACACCTTC; CDR3 protein: CASSPSTPFYGYTF
D gene: TRBD1; V gene: TRBV10-3; clone size: NA; J gene: TRBJ2-1; CDR3 DNA: TGTGCCATCAGGGCAGGGGGCGGCGATGAGCAGTTCTTC; CDR3 protein: CAIRAGGGDEQFF
D gene: TRBD2; V gene: TRBV7-3; clone size: NA; J gene: TRBJ2-1; CDR3 DNA: TGTGCCAGCAGCTCCGCTGGGGCGGGGGGGAATGAGCAGTTCTTC; CDR3 protein: CASSSAGAGGNEQFF
D gene: NA; V gene: TRBV27; clone size: NA; J gene: TRBJ2-1; CDR3 DNA: TGTGCCAGCAGGCACAGGGCTAATGAGCAGTTCTTC; CDR3 protein: CASRHRANEQFF
D gene: NA; V gene: TRBV7-9; clone size: NA; J gene: TRBJ2-3; CDR3 DNA: TGTGCCAGCAGCGCGGACATCAGGACGGATACGCAGTATTTT; CDR3 protein: CASSADIRTDTQYF
D gene: NA; V gene: TRBV4-2; clone size: NA; J gene: TRBJ2-5; CDR3 DNA: TGTGCCAGCAGCCAGGGGGGAGGCCAAGAGACCCAGTACTTC; CDR3 protein: CASSQGGGQETQYF
D gene: NA; V gene: TRBV30; clone size: once; J gene: TRBJ1-5; CDR3 DNA: TGTGCCTGGAATGGGGACAATAGCAATCAGCCCCAGCATTTT; CDR3 protein: CAWNGDNSNQPQHF
D gene: NA; V gene: TRBV3-1/TRBV3-2; clone size: NA; J gene: TRBJ1-6; CDR3 DNA: TGTGCCAGCAGTCTGCCCAATAGGGGTTATAATTCACCCCTCCACTTT; CDR3 protein: CASSLPNRGYNSPLHF
D gene: NA; V gene: TRBV14; clone size: NA; J gene: TRBJ1-1; CDR3 DNA: TGTGCCAGCAGCCCCAGGACAGTTGAAGCTTTCTTT; CDR3 protein: CASSPRTVEAFF
D gene: NA; V gene: TRBV30; clone size: NA; J gene: TRBJ1-3; CDR3 DNA: TGTGCCTGGAGACAGGACTCTGGAAACACCATATATTTT; CDR3 protein: CAWRQDSGNTIYF
D gene: NA; V gene: TRBV10-3; clone size: NA; J gene: TRBJ1-1; CDR3 DNA: TGTGCCATCAGTGATCAGTCTGCTGAAGCTTTCTTT; CDR3 protein: CAISDQSAEAFF
D gene: TRBD1; V gene: TRBV3-1/TRBV3-2; clone size: NA; J gene: TRBJ2-1; CDR3 DNA: TGTGCCAGCAGCCAGTCGGACAGGGAGGTTGAGCAGTTCTTC; CDR3 protein: CASSQSDREVEQFF
D gene: TRBD1; V gene: TRBV2; clone size: NA; J gene: TRBJ1-1; CDR3 DNA: TGTGCCAGCAGTCAAAAGCAGGGGGTCGTTGAAGCTTTCTTT; CDR3 protein: CASSQKQGVVEAFF
D gene: NA; V gene: TRBV7-3; clone size: NA; J gene: TRBJ1-1; CDR3 DNA: TGTGCCAGCAGCTTAGGTGCGGGCTCGAACACTGAAGCTTTCTTT; CDR3 protein: CASSLGAGSNTEAFF
D gene: NA; V gene: TRBV9; clone size: NA; J gene: TRBJ1-5; CDR3 DNA: TGTGCCAGCAGCGTGGCGCCAGGGGGCAATCAGCCCCAGCATTTT; CDR3 protein: CASSVAPGGNQPQHF
D gene: TRBD1; V gene: TRBV15; clone size: few; J gene: TRBJ1-5; CDR3 DNA: TGTGCCACCAGCAGCCAGACAGGGGCCAATCAGCCCCAGCATTTT; CDR3 protein: CATSSQTGANQPQHF
D gene: TRBD2; V gene: TRBV7-2; clone size: once; J gene: TRBJ2-1; CDR3 DNA: TGTGCCAGCAGCCTCCTAGCGGGAGTAAGGACCGATGAGCAGTTCTTC; CDR3 protein: CASSLLAGVRTDEQFF
D gene: TRBD1; V gene: TRBV24-1; clone size: NA; J gene: TRBJ2-6; CDR3 DNA: TGTGGAACAGTCAAGGGACAGGGAGTAGTTGGGGCCAACGTCCTGACTTTC; CDR3 protein: CGTVKGQGVVGANVLTF
D gene: NA; V gene: TRBV2; clone size: NA; J gene: TRBJ2-2; CDR3 DNA: TGTGCCATCCATGGGGGCGAGCTCGGGGAGCTGTTTTTT; CDR3 protein: CAIHGGELGELFF